These 17 T cell receptor beta chains share one sample of origin, sequenced in a study of cytomegalovirus exposure and HLA in healthy donors. The PCR contained 60 Vbeta and 13 Jbeta primers. Method: immunoSEQ multiplex PCR; TCRdb's copy keeps in-frame clones and lacks some. This sample carries roughly 160,000 clones, around 79% of them seen once, and the ten largest clones take 2.1%. The sequencing sample was made of PBMCs. Receptor source: a man between 35 and 55 years old in good health and CMV-seronegative.

The CDR3 sequence is CASSVRDSPETEAFF. The CDR3 nucleotides read TGTGCCAGCAGCGTGAGGGACTCCCCAGAAACTGAAGCTTTCTTT. This chain uses TRBV11-3 with TRBJ1-1, with D possibly TRBD1 on 5 matching bases. The CDR3 extends over 15 amino acids. V was shortened by 5 bases and J by 5 bases, with 18 bases between the two germline ends. The germline CDR1 and CDR2 sequences are SGHNT and YENEEA. The variable domain in full, completed from reference TRBV11-3 and TRBJ1-1, reads EAGVVQSPRYKIIEKKQPVAFWCNPISGHNTLYWYLQNLGQGPELLIRYENEEAVDDSQLPKDRFSAERLKGVDSTLKIQPAELGDSAVYLCASSVRDSPETEAFFGQGTRLTVV.

The J gene is TRBJ1-2, the V gene TRBV6-5; the D gene is possibly TRBD1 (6 bases). The CDR3 covers 15 residues. V dropped 1 base and J dropped 4 bases, with 13 bases sitting between them. Germline V gene sequence: CDR1 MNHEY, CDR2 SVGAGI. The CDR3 reads CASSYLGGRLYGYTF. Here the CDR3 DNA reads TGTGCCAGCAGTTACTTAGGGGGTCGGCTCTATGGCTACACCTTC.

The chain uses TRBV5-4 and TRBJ2-1; no firm D call. This CDR3 contains 14 residues. Germline V gene data show CDR1 as SGHNT and CDR2 as YYREEE (reference sequence). V lost 2 bases, J lost 3 bases, and 9 bases lay in between. CDR3 nucleotides: TGTGCCAGCAGCTTTTATGGCGGCTACAATGAGCAGTTCTTC. Translating gives CASSFYGGYNEQFF.

With respect to this clone: A junction boundary mismatches the germline segment, possibly from a read error. The chain couples TRBV7-9 to TRBJ1-6; D remains ambiguous. The CDR3 extends over 12 amino acids. Germline CDR1 SEHNR, CDR2 FQNEAQ (reference sequence). The CDR3: CSSSFLSGPLHF. The CDR3, as DNA: TGTTCCAGCAGCTTTCTATCAGGACCCCTCCACTTT.

The rearrangement links TRBV10-3 to TRBJ2-5; 11 nucleotides match TRBD1. In germline, CDR1 is ENHRY, CDR2 SYGVKD. The CDR3 length is 16 residues. Trimming cost V 3 bases and J 3 bases; bases outside gene matches: 6. Here the CDR3 DNA reads TGTGCCATCAGTGACTCCGGGACAGGGGGTAAAGAGACCCAGTACTTC. It translates to CAISDSGTGGKETQYF.

The CDR3 loop reads CASSSPGDRGNQHF. The CDR3, as DNA: TGTGCCAGCAGTTCTCCCGGGGACAGGGGCAACCAGCATTTT. The chain carries TRBV28 and TRBJ1-5; 10 bases match TRBD1. Germline lookup yields CDR1 MDHEN and CDR2 SYDVKM. The CDR3 length is 14 residues. V gave up 4 bases and J gave up 12 bases; unmatched junction bases: 9.

V gene TRBV4-1 combines with J gene TRBJ2-2, with TRBD2 as a possible D gene (6 bases). Germline V gene sequence: CDR1 MGHRA, CDR2 YSYEKL. There are 15 residues in the CDR3. V dropped 1 base and J dropped 5 bases, with 11 bases sitting between them. The CDR3 loop is CASSQVFGTTGELFF. DNA for the CDR3: TGCGCCAGCAGCCAAGTTTTCGGGACTACCGGGGAGCTGTTTTTT.

The rearrangement links TRBV5-4 to TRBJ2-7; TRBD1 might be the D (5 bases). Germline V gives CDR1 SGHNT, CDR2 YYREEE (reference sequence). The CDR3 is made up of 15 amino acids. The ends were cut back, 3 bases at V and 0 bases at J, with 13 bases in the middle. The CDR3 DNA sequence: TGTGCCAGCAGCTCCAGCCAGGGAAACTCCTACGAGCAGTACTTC. Its translation is CASSSSQGNSYEQYF. Full variable domain (rest looked up from reference TRBV5-4 and TRBJ2-7): ETGVTQSPTHLIKTRGQQVTLRCSSQSGHNTVSWYQQALGQGPQFIFQYYREEENGRGNFPPRFSGLQFPNYSSELNVNALELDDSALYLCASSSSQGNSYEQYFGPGTRLTVT.

This sequence joins TRBV19 and TRBJ2-7, with 9 bases that match TRBD1. CDR3 length equals 12 residues. V was clipped by 5 bases and J by 10 bases; unmatched bases: 6. The germline gives CDR1 LNHDA, CDR2 SQIVND (reference sequence). The CDR3 region is CASSPGQGPQYF. DNA of the CDR3: TGTGCCAGTAGTCCGGGACAGGGTCCCCAGTACTTC.

The rearrangement links TRBV2 to TRBJ2-5, with TRBD1 identical over 7 bases. The V and J ends lost 6 bases and 5 bases, in that order; junction bases with no gene match: 3. Per germline, CDR1 SNHLY and CDR2 FYNNEI. The length of the CDR3 is 12 residues. The CDR3 is CASRGDSETQYF. The CDR3 bases are TGTGCCAGCAGGGGGGACAGCGAGACCCAGTACTTC.

The rearrangement uses TRBV28 and TRBJ1-4, with TRBD1 matching over 8 bases. CDR3 size: 14 residues. The germline CDR1 and CDR2 sequences are MDHEN and SYDVKM. Trimming at V came to 11 bases and at J to 0 bases, leaving 5 bases not matched to a gene. The CDR3 DNA follows: TGTGCCCATGGACAGGGAACAACTAATGAAAAACTGTTTTTT. Translation gives CAHGQGTTNEKLFF.

This clone turned up a few times. Other DNA sequences in the sample encode the same CDR3. The chain couples TRBV5-1 to TRBJ1-1; no firm D call. Germline V gene sequence: CDR1 SGHRS, CDR2 YFSETQ. The CDR3 extends over 13 amino acids. Trimming stripped 2 bases from V and 1 base from J, with 6 bases between. The CDR3 nucleotides are TGCGCCAGCAGCTTCACAGCGAACACTGAAGCTTTCTTT. Protein: CASSFTANTEAFF.

This clone showed up just once. This chain connects TRBV29-1 to TRBJ2-5, with D perhaps TRBD1 (7 bases). Trimming took 4 bases from V and 5 from J, leaving 14 bases between them. Germline CDR1 SQVTM, CDR2 ANQGSEA. The CDR3 length is 13 residues. This CDR3 is CSVGQGGGETQYF. Written as DNA, the CDR3 is TGCAGCGTTGGGCAGGGGGGTGGGGAGACCCAGTACTTC. Full variable domain (rest looked up from reference TRBV29-1 and TRBJ2-5): SAVISQKPSRDICQRGTSLTIQCQVDSQVTMMFWYRQQPGQSLTLIATANQGSEATYESGFVIDKFPISRPNLTFSTLTVSNMSPEDSSIYLCSVGQGGGETQYFGPGTRLLVL.

CDR3 sequence (DNA): TGTGCCAGCAAGGGGGAGCCTCAAGAGACCCAGTACTTC. Its translation is CASKGEPQETQYF. The chain links TRBV28 to TRBJ2-5; tentative D call: TRBD1 (6 bases). Germline V lookup: CDR1 MDHEN, CDR2 SYDVKM. The CDR3 contains 13 residues. Trimming cost V 7 bases and J 2 bases, with 11 bases left between them.

The chain is built from TRBV2 and TRBJ2-3, with a possible D match to TRBD2 (5 bases). The ends were cut back, 4 bases at V and 1 base at J, with 9 bases in the middle. The CDR3 sequence is 14 residues long. Per germline, CDR1 SNHLY and CDR2 FYNNEI. DNA for the CDR3: TGTGCCAGCAGTGTCGGACTCCGCACAGATACGCAGTATTTT. It translates to CASSVGLRTDTQYF.

The genes are TRBV7-2 and TRBJ2-2; TRBD1 matches at 7 bases. Germline loops: CDR1 SGHTA, CDR2 FQGNSA. V shed 2 bases and J 5 bases; nucleotides not matched to a gene: 2. The length of the CDR3 is 14 residues. The DNA for the CDR3 is TGTGCCAGCAGCTTAAAACAGGGGACCGGGGAGCTGTTTTTT. Its protein product is CASSLKQGTGELFF.

This clone was picked up one time. Within the sample, other DNA sequences also encode this same CDR3. The CDR3 loop reads CASSLGLAGGSGDTQYF. The CDR3 nucleotides read TGTGCCAGCAGCTTGGGACTAGCGGGAGGATCAGGAGATACGCAGTATTTT. V usage is TRBV5-6 and J usage is TRBJ2-3, with 13 bases identical to TRBD2. The CDR3 consists of 17 residues. V shed 0 bases and J 5 bases; nucleotides not matched to a gene: 6. The germline CDR1 and CDR2 sequences are SGHDT and YYEEEE.